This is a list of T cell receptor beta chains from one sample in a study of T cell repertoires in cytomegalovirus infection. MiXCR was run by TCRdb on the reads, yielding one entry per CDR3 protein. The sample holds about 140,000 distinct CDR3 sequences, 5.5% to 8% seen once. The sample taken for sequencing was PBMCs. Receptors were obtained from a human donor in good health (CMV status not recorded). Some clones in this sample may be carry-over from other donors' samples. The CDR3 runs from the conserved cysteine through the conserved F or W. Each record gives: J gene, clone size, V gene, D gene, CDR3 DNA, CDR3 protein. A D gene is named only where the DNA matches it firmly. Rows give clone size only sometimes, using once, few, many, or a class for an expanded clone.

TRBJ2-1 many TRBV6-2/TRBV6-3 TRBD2 TGTGCCAGCAGCCCCCAGTTAGCGGGGGCCTACAATGAGCAGTTCTTC CASSPQLAGAYNEQFF
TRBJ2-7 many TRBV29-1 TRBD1 TGCAGCGTTGAAGCATGGGGGACAGGGACCTACGAGCAGTACTTC CSVEAWGTGTYEQYF
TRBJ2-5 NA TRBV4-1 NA TGCGCCAGCAGCCAAGAAAGGACTACTGCGGAGACCCAGTACTTC CASSQERTTAETQYF
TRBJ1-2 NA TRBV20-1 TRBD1 TGCAGTGCTCCGAGACAGGGAGGCAACTATGGCTACACCTTC CSAPRQGGNYGYTF
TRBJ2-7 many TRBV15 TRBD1 TGTGCCACCAGCATCGGGACAGGGATGACCTACGAGCAGTACTTC CATSIGTGMTYEQYF
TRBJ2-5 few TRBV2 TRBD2 TGTGCCAGCAGGAAGACTAGCGGGGGGAAAGAGACCCAGTACTTC CASRKTSGGKETQYF
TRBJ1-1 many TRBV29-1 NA TGCAGCGTTGGGGGGGGGCCCGGATTGAACACTGAAGCTTTCTTT CSVGGGPGLNTEAFF
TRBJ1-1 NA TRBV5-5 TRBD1 TGTGCCAGCAGCTTCAGACAGGGGAACACTGAAGCTTTCTTT CASSFRQGNTEAFF
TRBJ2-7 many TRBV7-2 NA TGTGCCAGCAGCTTAGGTGGCAGTACCTACGAGCAGTACTTC CASSLGGSTYEQYF
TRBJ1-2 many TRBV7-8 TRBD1 TGTGCCAGCAGCTTAGAGGACAGGGTGGATGGCTACACCTTC CASSLEDRVDGYTF
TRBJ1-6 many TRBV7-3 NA TGTGCCAGCAGCGGGGGGCAGGGATCACCCCTCCACTTT CASSGGQGSPLHF
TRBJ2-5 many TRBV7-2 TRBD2 TGTGCCAGCAGCCCGGGACTAGCGGCCGACCAAGAGACCCAGTACTTC CASSPGLAADQETQYF
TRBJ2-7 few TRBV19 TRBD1 TGTGCCAGTAACAGGGGGTCCACCTACGAGCAGTACTTC CASNRGSTYEQYF
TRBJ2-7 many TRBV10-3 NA TGTGCCACTTGGGCGGAGGGGGTAGGGCAGTACTTC CATWAEGVGQYF
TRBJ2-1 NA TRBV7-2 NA TGTGCCAGCAGAAATGGGGGTGAGCAGTTCTTC CASRNGGEQFF